This TCR beta chain was retrieved from a study of breast tumors, draining lymph nodes, adjacent tissues. With regard to this clonotype: Its antigen is not identified.

A single record per CDR3 protein comes from TCRdb applying MiXCR to the multiplex PCR reads. The table lists about 180,000 distinct CDR3 sequences, around a third of them singletons, with approximately 4.3% in the top ten. Breast cancer patients provided tissue from their axillary draining lymph nodes. Broader study findings: Tumor and nontumor repertoires were significantly more similar in luminal-like than in basal-like breast cancer. The lymph node origin of tumor T cells was framed as consistent with a hypothesis, not demonstrated. Compared with lymph nodes, tumors were less diverse; compared with nontumor tissue, more.

The sequenced material came from axillary lymph node tissue. This TCR was recovered from a female donor with breast cancer. Some clones in this sample may be carry-over from other donors' samples.

CDR3 region: CASSFRGQGDYGYTF. CDR3 coding DNA: TGTGCCAGCAGTTTCAGGGGACAGGGGGACTATGGCTACACCTTC. J is TRBJ1-2 and V is TRBV27; 11 bases line up with TRBD1. The CDR3 contains 15 residues. Germline assignment: CDR1 MNHEY and CDR2 SMNVEV (reference sequence). The V gene end was trimmed by 3 bases and the J gene end by 3 bases; junction bases not matched to a gene: 3.